This T cell receptor beta chain was identified in a study of regulatory T cells in long-lasting Graves disease. V lost 7 bases and J lost 0, with 7 bases in between. The CDR3 totals 13 residues. Germline V lookup: CDR1 SNHLY, CDR2 FYNNEI. This clonotype came up many times. Its antigen is still unknown. The sample's time point: newly diagnosed GD, antithyroid drugs for less than 3 months. PBMCs were the source of the RNA used for TCR sequencing. Overall study findings and caveats: Patients whose Graves' disease persisted exhibited lower TCR diversity than those newly diagnosed.

CDR3 regions were amplified by Arm-PCR using iRepertoire HTBI primers to build TCR beta libraries. TCRdb re-analysed the multiplex PCR reads in MiXCR, keeping a single row per CDR3 protein. The table shows just over 600,000 distinct CDR3 sequences, with under 20% occurring only once. Another study also made use of these data, one on T cells in Graves' hyperthyroidism and ophthalmopathy.

The starting material was peripheral blood mononuclear cells (PBMCs), obtained at new diagnosis, from a patient treated with antithyroid drugs. The V gene is TRBV2, the J gene TRBJ1-5; D is ambiguous. The receptor comes from a woman aged 30 to 39 with Graves disease. CDR3 sequence reads: CASKLDSNQPQHF. In DNA, the CDR3 is TGTGCCAGCAAATTGGATAGCAATCAGCCCCAGCATTTT.